The sequence of this T cell receptor beta chain was determined in a study of blood T cell repertoires in COVID-19. Assay: immunoSEQ multiplex PCR; the TCRdb copy retains only in-frame clones and omits some. Among more than 300,000 clones listed, 80% to 90% were seen once. Germline V gives CDR1 SGDLS, CDR2 YYNGEE. CDR3 size: 17 residues. The ends lost 4 bases at V and 2 bases at J; junction bases unmatched: 12. The sequencing input was peripheral blood. This TCR came from a woman aged 45 to 65 with COVID-19, enrolled during active disease. The genes are TRBV9 and TRBJ2-1; TRBD2 matches 7 bases. The CDR3 protein is CASSTRSSGGPYNEQFF. For the CDR3, the DNA is TGTGCCAGCAGCACCCGTTCTAGCGGAGGACCCTACAATGAGCAGTTCTTC.